The 20 T cell receptor beta chains listed next were all sequenced from one sample in a study of regulatory T cells in long-lasting Graves disease. Building of the TCR beta libraries involved iRepertoire HTBI primers and Arm-PCR of CDR3 regions. MiXCR, run by TCRdb on the multiplex PCR reads, gives a single entry per CDR3 protein. Of 450,000 to 700,000 distinct CDR3 sequences in the sample, roughly 14% were seen once. Time point described: newly diagnosed GD, antithyroid drugs for less than 3 months. With RNA extracted from PBMCs as input, the TCR library was made. These data were also filed under a second study, of T cells in Graves' hyperthyroidism and ophthalmopathy.

The specimen comprised peripheral blood mononuclear cells (PBMCs), sampled at new diagnosis, from a patient treated with antithyroid drugs. These TCRs come from a man aged 25 to 45 with Graves disease.

This clonotype turned up a few times. This rearrangement joins TRBV15 to TRBJ2-1, with D tentatively TRBD1 or TRBD2 (6 bases each). CDR3 length: 14 residues. CDR1 is LNHNV and CDR2 is YYDKDF in the germline V gene (reference sequence). With 11 bases removed from V and 0 bases from J, the gap between germline ends came to 14 bases. The CDR3 loop reads CARRGASSYNEQFF. The CDR3 bases are TGTGCCCGAAGGGGGGCGAGCTCCTACAATGAGCAGTTCTTC.

The CDR3 sequence is CASRGLAGVWDGELFF. The CDR3 DNA is TGTGCCAGCAGGGGGCTAGCGGGAGTTTGGGACGGGGAGCTGTTTTTT. The rearrangement links TRBV6-1 to TRBJ2-2; TRBD2 agrees at 10 bases. CDR1 is MNHNS and CDR2 is SASEGT in the germline V gene. With V trimmed by 6 bases and J by 7 bases, 11 bases remained unmatched. The CDR3 contains 16 residues.

With respect to this clonotype: Possible read error: a much larger clone is one base away. The V call is TRBV6-2 or TRBV6-3, the J call TRBJ2-1; TRBD2 matches 7 bases. The J segment lost 0 bases and the V segment lost 5 bases, leaving 16 bases of the junction unmatched. Germline lookup yields CDR1 MNHEY and CDR2 SVGEGT. The CDR3 has 19 amino acids. The CDR3 bases are TGTGCCAGCAGTGTAGGACTAGAGGGAGCCCCTAGCTCCTACAATGAGCAGTTCTTC. Residues: CASSVGLEGAPSSYNEQFF.

At least ten counts were recorded for this clonotype. In DNA form, the CDR3 reads TGTGCCAGCGGATCCTTGACAGGGATTGGCTATGGCTACACCTTC. Its translation is CASGSLTGIGYGYTF. The chain couples TRBV27 to TRBJ1-2; 7 positions agree with TRBD1. This CDR3 contains 15 residues. The ends lost 8 bases at V and 4 bases at J; junction bases unmatched: 13. The germline CDR1 and CDR2 sequences are MNHEY and SMNVEV (reference sequence).

The table lists this clonotype with a few counts. The gene calls are TRBV16 and TRBJ2-3; 8 bases agree with TRBD1. This CDR3 is 16 amino acids long. J gave up 8 bases and V 2 bases, and 12 bases lay outside the gene matches. Germline CDR1 is KGHSY and CDR2 is FQNENV. In nucleotides, the CDR3 is TGTGCCAGCAGCCAAGGACAGGGTCGGCTCGAGATTACGCAGTATTTT. The encoded protein is CASSQGQGRLEITQYF.

This clonotype was counted at least ten times. The gene calls are TRBV12-3 or TRBV12-4 and TRBJ2-3; D remains ambiguous. The CDR3 covers 15 residues. Trimming left V 6 bases short and J 5 bases short, with 18 bases between. CDR3 sequence (DNA): TGTGCCAGCAGGTCCGGCTTACGTTCGGGAGATACGCAGTATTTT. Protein: CASRSGLRSGDTQYF.

Regarding this clonotype: Just one base apart from a much larger clone, this may be a read error. V is TRBV7-2 and J is TRBJ1-5; unclear D gene. The germline V gene has CDR1 SGHTA and CDR2 FQGNSA. The CDR3 runs to 15 residues. The ends were cut back, 5 bases at V and 2 bases at J, with 13 bases in the middle. The CDR3 region is CASSPASDCNQPQHF. The CDR3 bases are TGTGCCAGCAGCCCCGCCTCGGACTGCAATCAGCCCCAGCATTTT.

This clonotype was counted between two and nine times. A read error may be the cause here, since a much bigger clone is one base away. The chain combines TRBV12-3 or TRBV12-4 with TRBJ2-5; 15 bases map to TRBD2. The CDR3 contains 16 residues. The CDR3 sequence is CASSRTSGRGGETQHF. In nucleotides, the CDR3 is TGTGCCAGCAGCCGGACTAGCGGGAGGGGGGGAGAGACCCAGCACTTC.

This clonotype occurred a few times. V and J are TRBV27 and TRBJ2-2, with D possibly TRBD1 on 6 matching bases. Germline lookup yields CDR1 MNHEY and CDR2 SMNVEV (reference sequence). Deletions cut 6 bases from V and 5 bases from J, with 16 bases between. CDR3 length equals 15 residues. The chain's CDR3 is CASSPGRGKTGELFF. The DNA of the CDR3 is TGTGCCAGCAGCCCGGGCAGGGGTAAGACCGGGGAGCTGTTTTTT.

This clonotype was seen at least ten times. The rearrangement joins TRBV2 to TRBJ2-5; TRBD2 agrees at 12 bases. V was pared by 10 bases and J by 2 bases, with 5 bases of the junction left unmatched. Looked up from germline, CDR1 is SNHLY and CDR2 is FYNNEI. This CDR3 has 14 amino acids. The CDR3 loop reads CATGTSGPQETQYF. CDR3 in DNA: TGTGCCACCGGGACTAGCGGGCCTCAAGAGACCCAGTACTTC.

J is TRBJ2-1 and V is TRBV4-1; D might be TRBD2 (6 bases). Germline CDR1 is MGHRA and CDR2 is YSYEKL. V gave up 0 bases and J gave up 8 bases, with 14 bases separating them. CDR3 length: 15 amino acids. CDR3 sequence reads: CASSQEGWRGDEQFF. CDR3 in DNA: TGCGCCAGCAGCCAAGAAGGGTGGAGGGGCGATGAGCAGTTCTTC.

This clonotype was counted ten times or more. The chain employs TRBV5-1 and TRBJ2-3; tentatively, D is TRBD1 or TRBD2 (5 bases each). The V gene's germline CDR1 is SGHRS and CDR2 YFSETQ. With 4 bases removed from V and 1 base from J, the gap between germline ends came to 10 bases. CDR3 length equals 14 residues. CDR3 nucleotides: TGCGCCAGCAGCACCGGGGACCGCACAGATACGCAGTATTTT. Translation: CASSTGDRTDTQYF.

This clonotype showed up just a few times. J is TRBJ1-2 and V is TRBV13, with D perhaps TRBD1 (6 bases). Germline CDR1 and CDR2: PRHDT and FYEKMQ (reference sequence). V lost 3 bases to trimming and J lost 1 base, with 27 bases between them. CDR3 length equals 20 residues. The CDR3 region has the DNA TGTGCCAGCAGCTTTCCCCGCGACGAGGGGGTCGTATCTAGTAACTATGGCTACACCTTC. Amino acid sequence: CASSFPRDEGVVSSNYGYTF. The full variable domain, completed using reference TRBV13 and TRBJ1-2, is AAGVIQSPRHLIKEKRETATLKCYPIPRHDTVYWYQQGPGQDPQFLISFYEKMQSDKGSIPDRFSAQQFSDYHSELNMSSLELGDSALYFCASSFPRDEGVVSSNYGYTFGSGTRLTVV.

This chain connects TRBV7-6 to TRBJ2-2; possible D gene TRBD2, 6 bases. This CDR3 comprises 16 residues. Germline values: CDR1 SGHVS, CDR2 FNYEAQ. Trimming shortened V by 0 bases and J by 2 bases, and 10 bases separated the two germline ends. Here the CDR3 reads CASSLAVAANTGELFF. The DNA for the CDR3 is TGTGCCAGCAGCTTAGCGGTAGCGGCTAACACCGGGGAGCTGTTTTTT.

There are a few counts of this clonotype. One junction end does not reproduce the germline sequence, and a read error may be involved. The V call is TRBV15, the J call TRBJ2-2; D remains unclear. The germline V gene encodes CDR1 LNHNV and CDR2 YYDKDF (reference sequence). This CDR3 contains 14 residues. Here the CDR3 reads CATIETRNAGELFF. The CDR3 region has the DNA TGTGCCACCATTGAGACTCGGAACGCCGGGGAGCTGTTTTTT. Complete variable domain (other parts from reference TRBV15 and TRBJ2-2): DAMVIQNPRYQVTQFGKPVTLSCSQTLNHNVMYWYQQKSSQAPKLLFHYYDKDFNNEADTPDNFQSRRPNTSFCFLDIRSPGLGDTAMYLCATIETRNAGELFFGEGSRLTVL.

To note about this clonotype: This may be a read error, as it is one base from a much larger clone. The CDR3 does not close with the conserved phenylalanine or tryptophan, likely indicating a read error. This chain connects TRBV11-2 to TRBJ1-6; D remains ambiguous. Germline-derived CDR1 and CDR2 are SGHAT and FQNNGV. This CDR3 contains 16 residues. V dropped 4 bases and J dropped 0 bases, with 10 bases sitting between them. CDR3: CASSSRPNSYNSPLHL. In DNA form, the CDR3 reads TGTGCCAGCAGCTCTCGACCGAACTCCTATAATTCACCCCTCCACCTT.

This clonotype was detected ten times or more. The chain has TRBV18 and TRBJ2-7; D unclear. Trimming took off 0 bases at V and 3 bases at J, with 9 bases between the two ends. The CDR3 length is 14 residues. In germline, CDR1 is KGHSH, CDR2 LQKENI. CDR3 nucleotides: TGTGCCAGCTCACCACCGTGGACCGACTACGAGCAGTACTTC. Protein product: CASSPPWTDYEQYF.

To note about this clonotype: A much larger clone lies a single base off, so this may be a read error. The conserved closing phenylalanine or tryptophan is absent in this CDR3, likely reflecting a read error. The DNA is left out, because the CDR3 cannot be placed on it with certainty; the CDR3 is given as TCRdb lists it. The chain carries TRBV29-1 and TRBJ2-3. The CDR3 length is 11 residues, termini included. CDR1 is SQVTM, CDR2 ANQGSEA, per germline. CDR3 loop: CSVEESSPAYS.

This clonotype has at least ten counts. The rearrangement links TRBV12-3 or TRBV12-4 to TRBJ1-2, with TRBD1 matching 7 bases. This CDR3 contains 12 residues. V lost 11 bases to trimming and J lost 3 bases; unmatched junction nucleotides: 6. CDR3 in amino acids: CAGWDSYYGYTF. The DNA for the CDR3 is TGTGCCGGATGGGACAGTTACTATGGCTACACCTTC.

Regarding this clonotype: A clone one base away is much larger, so this may be a read error. The chain combines TRBV20-1 with TRBJ2-7; TRBD2 matches 9 bases. This CDR3 has 14 amino acids. CDR1 DFQATT and CDR2 SNEGSKA come from the germline V gene (reference sequence). Trimming cost V 5 bases and J 4 bases; bases outside gene matches: 9. This chain's CDR3 is CSAPTSGCPYEQYF. The CDR3 DNA is TGCAGTGCTCCAACTAGCGGGTGTCCTTACGAGCAGTACTTC.